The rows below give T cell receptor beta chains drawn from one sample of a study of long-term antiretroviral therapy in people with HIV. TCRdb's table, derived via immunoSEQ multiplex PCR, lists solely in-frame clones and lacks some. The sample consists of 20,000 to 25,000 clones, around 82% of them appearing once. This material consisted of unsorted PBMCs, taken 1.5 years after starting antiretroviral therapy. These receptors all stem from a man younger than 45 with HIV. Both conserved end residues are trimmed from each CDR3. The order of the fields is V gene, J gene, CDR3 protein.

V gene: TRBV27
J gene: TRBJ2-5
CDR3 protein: ASRSGLEETQY

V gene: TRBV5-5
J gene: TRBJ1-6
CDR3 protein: ASSLEGAGGSPLH

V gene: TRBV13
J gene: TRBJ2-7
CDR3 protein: ASSSGSGEAYEQY

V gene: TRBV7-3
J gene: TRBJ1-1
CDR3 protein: ASRLNGNTEAF

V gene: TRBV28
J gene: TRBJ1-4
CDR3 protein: ASSLLREFVNEKLF

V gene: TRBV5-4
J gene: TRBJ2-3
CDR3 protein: ASSLAGGSTDTQY

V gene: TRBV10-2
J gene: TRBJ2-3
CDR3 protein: ASSESRLAGGYTDTQY

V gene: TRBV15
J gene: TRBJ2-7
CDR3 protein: ATSRPFLAGALEYEQY

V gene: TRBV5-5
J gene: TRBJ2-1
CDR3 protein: ASSLAEGRVYNEQF

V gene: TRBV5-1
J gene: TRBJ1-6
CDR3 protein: ASSLGTGGNSPLH

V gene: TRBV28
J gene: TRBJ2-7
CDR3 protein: ASNSGTHEQY

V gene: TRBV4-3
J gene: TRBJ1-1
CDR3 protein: ASSQGGVNTEAF

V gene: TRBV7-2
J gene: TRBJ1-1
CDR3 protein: ASSQRQGEAF

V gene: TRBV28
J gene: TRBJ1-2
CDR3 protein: ASSFGSLGYT

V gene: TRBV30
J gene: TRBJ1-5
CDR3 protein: AWSRTGGFQPQH

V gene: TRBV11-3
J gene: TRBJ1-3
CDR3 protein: ASSAGEGAASGNTIY

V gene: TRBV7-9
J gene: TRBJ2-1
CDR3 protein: ASRYGNSVDNEQF

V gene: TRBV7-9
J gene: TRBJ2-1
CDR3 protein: ASSAGQGGDNEQF

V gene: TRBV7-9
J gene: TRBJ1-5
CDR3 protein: ASSTQGQPQH

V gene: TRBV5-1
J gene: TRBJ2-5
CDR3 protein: ASSLGQGDLQETQY

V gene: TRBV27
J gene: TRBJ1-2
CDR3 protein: ASSEQGAGGYT

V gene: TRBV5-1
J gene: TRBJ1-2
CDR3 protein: ASSLVGGGYT

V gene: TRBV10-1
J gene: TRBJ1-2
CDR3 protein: ASSPDKNYGYT

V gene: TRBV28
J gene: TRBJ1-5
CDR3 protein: ASRRAGGEPQH

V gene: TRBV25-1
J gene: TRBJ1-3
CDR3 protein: ASSERGSGNTIY